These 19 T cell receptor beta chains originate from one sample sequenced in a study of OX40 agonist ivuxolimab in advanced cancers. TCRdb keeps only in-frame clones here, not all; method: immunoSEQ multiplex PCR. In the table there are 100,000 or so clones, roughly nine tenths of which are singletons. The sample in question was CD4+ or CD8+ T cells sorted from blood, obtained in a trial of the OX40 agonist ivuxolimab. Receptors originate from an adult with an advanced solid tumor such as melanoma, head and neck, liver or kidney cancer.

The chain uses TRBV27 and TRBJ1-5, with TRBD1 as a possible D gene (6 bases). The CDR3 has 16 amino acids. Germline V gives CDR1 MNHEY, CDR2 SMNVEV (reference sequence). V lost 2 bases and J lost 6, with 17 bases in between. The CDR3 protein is CASSLNAGVESQPQHF. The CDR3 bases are TGTGCCAGCAGTTTAAATGCAGGGGTGGAAAGTCAGCCCCAGCATTTT.

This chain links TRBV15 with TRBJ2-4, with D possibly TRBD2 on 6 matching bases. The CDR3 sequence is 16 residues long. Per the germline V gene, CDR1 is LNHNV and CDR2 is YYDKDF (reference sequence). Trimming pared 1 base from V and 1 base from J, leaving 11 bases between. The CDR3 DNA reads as TGTGCCACCAGCAGAGTGGCAGGAGGGGCCAAAAACATTCAGTACTTC. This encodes CATSRVAGGAKNIQYF.

The CDR3 DNA sequence: TGTGCCAGCAGTAACAAACTAGCGGGGGAAGAGACCCAGTACTTC. It codes for CASSNKLAGEETQYF. This chain uses TRBV6-5 with TRBJ2-5; 11 bases line up with TRBD2. The CDR3 has 15 amino acids. The ends lost 5 bases at V and 3 bases at J; junction bases unmatched: 5. The germline V gene has CDR1 MNHEY and CDR2 SVGAGI.

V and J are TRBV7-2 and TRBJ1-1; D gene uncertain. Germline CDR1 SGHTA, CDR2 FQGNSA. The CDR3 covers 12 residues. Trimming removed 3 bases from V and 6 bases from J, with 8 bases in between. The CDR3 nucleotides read TGTGCCAGCAGCTTTTATGTGGCTGAAGCTTTCTTT. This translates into CASSFYVAEAFF.

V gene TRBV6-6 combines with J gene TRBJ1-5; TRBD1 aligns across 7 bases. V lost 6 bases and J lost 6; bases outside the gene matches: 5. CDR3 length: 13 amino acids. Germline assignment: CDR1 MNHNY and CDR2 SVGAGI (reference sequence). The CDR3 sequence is CASRPDRAQPQHF. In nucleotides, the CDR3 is TGTGCCAGCAGACCCGACAGGGCTCAGCCCCAGCATTTT.

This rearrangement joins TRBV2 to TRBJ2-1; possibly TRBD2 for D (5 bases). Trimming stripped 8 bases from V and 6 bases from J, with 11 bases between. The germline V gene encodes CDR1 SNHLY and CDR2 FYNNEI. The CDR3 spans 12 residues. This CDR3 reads CASARGINEQFF. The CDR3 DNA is TGTGCCAGCGCGAGAGGGATCAATGAGCAGTTCTTC.

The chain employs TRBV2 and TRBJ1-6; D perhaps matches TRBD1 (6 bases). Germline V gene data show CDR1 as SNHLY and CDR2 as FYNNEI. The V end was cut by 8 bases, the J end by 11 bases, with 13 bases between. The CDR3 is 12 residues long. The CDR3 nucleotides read TGTGCCAGCTCCCTACAGGGTCCACCCCTCCACTTT. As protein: CASSLQGPPLHF.

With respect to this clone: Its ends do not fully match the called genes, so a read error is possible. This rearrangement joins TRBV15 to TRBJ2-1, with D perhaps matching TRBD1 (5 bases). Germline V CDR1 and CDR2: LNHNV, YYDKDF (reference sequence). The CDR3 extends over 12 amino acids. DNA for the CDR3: TGTGCCACCAGCACCAGGGTCAATGAGCAGCTCTTC. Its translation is CATSTRVNEQLF. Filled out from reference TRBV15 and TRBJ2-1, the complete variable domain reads DAMVIQNPRYQVTQFGKPVTLSCSQTLNHNVMYWYQQKSSQAPKLLFHYYDKDFNNEADTPDNFQSRRPNTSFCFLDIRSPGLGDTAMYLCATSTRVNEQLFGPGTRLTVL.

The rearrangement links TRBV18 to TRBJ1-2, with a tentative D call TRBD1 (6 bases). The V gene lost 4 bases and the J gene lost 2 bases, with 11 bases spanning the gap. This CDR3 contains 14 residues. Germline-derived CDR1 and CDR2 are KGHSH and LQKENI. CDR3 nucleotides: TGTGCCAGCTCACTCAGACAGGACAACTATGGCTACACCTTC. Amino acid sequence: CASSLRQDNYGYTF.

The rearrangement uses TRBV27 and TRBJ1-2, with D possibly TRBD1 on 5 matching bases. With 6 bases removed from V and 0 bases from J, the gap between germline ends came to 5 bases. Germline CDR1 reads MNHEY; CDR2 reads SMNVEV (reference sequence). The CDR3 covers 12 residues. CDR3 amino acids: CASRGANYGYTF. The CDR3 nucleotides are TGTGCCAGCAGGGGGGCTAACTATGGCTACACCTTC.

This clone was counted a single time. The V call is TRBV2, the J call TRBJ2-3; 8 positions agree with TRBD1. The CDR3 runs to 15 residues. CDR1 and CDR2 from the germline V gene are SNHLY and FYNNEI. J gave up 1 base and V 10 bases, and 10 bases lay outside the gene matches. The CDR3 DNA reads TGTGCCACCAAACTTTCAGGGGGCGGCACAGATACGCAGTATTTT. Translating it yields CATKLSGGGTDTQYF.

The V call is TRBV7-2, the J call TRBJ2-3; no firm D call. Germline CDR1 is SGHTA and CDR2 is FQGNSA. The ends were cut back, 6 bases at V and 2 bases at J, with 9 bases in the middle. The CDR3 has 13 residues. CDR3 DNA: TGTGCCAGCAGTTTTACAAACACAGATACGCAGTATTTT. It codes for CASSFTNTDTQYF.

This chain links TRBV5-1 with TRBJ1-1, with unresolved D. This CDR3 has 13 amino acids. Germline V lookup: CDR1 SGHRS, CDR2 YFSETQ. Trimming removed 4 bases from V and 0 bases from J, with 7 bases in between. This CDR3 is CASSHTLNTEAFF. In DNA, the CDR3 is TGCGCCAGCAGCCACACTTTGAACACTGAAGCTTTCTTT.

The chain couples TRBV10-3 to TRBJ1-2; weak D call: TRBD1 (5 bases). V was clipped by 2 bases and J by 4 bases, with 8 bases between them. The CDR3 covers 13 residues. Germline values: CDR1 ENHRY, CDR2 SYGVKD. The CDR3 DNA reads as TGTGCCATCAGTGAGCAGGGTCCCTATGGCTACACCTTC. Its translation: CAISEQGPYGYTF.

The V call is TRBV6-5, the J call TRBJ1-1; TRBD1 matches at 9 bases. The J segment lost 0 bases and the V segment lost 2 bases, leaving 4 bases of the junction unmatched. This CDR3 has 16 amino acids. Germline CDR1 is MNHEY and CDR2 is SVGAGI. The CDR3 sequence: CASSYGTGWMNTEAFF. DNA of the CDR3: TGTGCCAGCAGTTACGGGACAGGGTGGATGAACACTGAAGCTTTCTTT.

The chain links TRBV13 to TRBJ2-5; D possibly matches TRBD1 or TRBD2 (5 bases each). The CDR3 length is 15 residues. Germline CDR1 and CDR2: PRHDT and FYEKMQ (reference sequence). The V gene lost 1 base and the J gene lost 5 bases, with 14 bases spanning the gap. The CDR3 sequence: CASSLEGTKRETQYF. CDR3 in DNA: TGTGCCAGCAGCTTAGAGGGGACGAAGCGGGAGACCCAGTACTTC.

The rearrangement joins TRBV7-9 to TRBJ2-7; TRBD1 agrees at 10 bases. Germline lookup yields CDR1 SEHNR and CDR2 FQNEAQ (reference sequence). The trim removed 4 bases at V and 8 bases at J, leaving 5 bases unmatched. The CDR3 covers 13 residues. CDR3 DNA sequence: TGTGCCAGCAGCTCGGGGACAGGGGTGCAGCAGTACTTC. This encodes CASSSGTGVQQYF. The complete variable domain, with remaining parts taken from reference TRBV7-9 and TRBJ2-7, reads DTGVSQNPRHKITKRGQNVTFRCDPISEHNRLYWYRQTLGQGPEFLTYFQNEAQLEKSRLLSDRFSAERPKGSFSTLEIQRTEQGDSAMYLCASSSGTGVQQYFGPGTRLTVT.

CDR3 DNA sequence: TGTGCCAGCTCACCACCAGATAGCAATCAGCCCCAGCATTTT. It encodes CASSPPDSNQPQHF. The gene calls are TRBV18 and TRBJ1-5, with D unclear. The length of the CDR3 is 14 residues. Germline lookup yields CDR1 KGHSH and CDR2 LQKENI. V was trimmed by 0 bases and J by 0 bases, leaving 3 bases between them.

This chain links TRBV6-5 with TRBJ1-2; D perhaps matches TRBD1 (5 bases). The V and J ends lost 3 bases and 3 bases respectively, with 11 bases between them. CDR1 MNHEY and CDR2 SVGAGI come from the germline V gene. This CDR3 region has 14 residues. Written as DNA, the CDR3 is TGTGCCAGCAGTTATTCGGACAAAGACTATGGCTACACCTTC. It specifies CASSYSDKDYGYTF.